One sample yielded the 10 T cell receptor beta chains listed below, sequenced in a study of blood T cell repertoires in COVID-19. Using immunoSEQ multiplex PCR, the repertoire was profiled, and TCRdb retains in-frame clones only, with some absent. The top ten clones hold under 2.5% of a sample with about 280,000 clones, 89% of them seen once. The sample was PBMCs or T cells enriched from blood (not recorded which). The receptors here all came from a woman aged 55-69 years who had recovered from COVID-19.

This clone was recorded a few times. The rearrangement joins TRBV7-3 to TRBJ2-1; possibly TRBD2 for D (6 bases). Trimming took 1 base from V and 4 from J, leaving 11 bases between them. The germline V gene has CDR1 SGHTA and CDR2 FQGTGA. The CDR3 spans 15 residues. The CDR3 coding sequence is TGTGCCAGCAGCTTAATGGGGGGAGTTTACAATGAGCAGTTCTTC. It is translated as CASSLMGGVYNEQFF.

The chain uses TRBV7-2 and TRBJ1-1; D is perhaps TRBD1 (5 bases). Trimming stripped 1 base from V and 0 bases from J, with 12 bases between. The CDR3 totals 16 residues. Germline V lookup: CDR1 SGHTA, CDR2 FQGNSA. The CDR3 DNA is TGTGCCAGCAGCTTAGGGATGGGGGGGATGAACACTGAAGCTTTCTTT. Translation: CASSLGMGGMNTEAFF. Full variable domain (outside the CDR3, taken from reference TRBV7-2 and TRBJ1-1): GAGVSQSPSNKVTEKGKDVELRCDPISGHTALYWYRQSLGQGLEFLIYFQGNSAPDKSGLPSDRFSAERTGGSVSTLTIQRTQQEDSAVYLCASSLGMGGMNTEAFFGQGTRLTVV.

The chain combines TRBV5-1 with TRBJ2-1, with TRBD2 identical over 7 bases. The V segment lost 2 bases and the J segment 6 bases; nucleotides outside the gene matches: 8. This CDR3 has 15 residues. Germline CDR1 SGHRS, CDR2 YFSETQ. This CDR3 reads CASSFGGVALNEQFF. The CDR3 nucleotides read TGCGCCAGCAGCTTTGGGGGGGTAGCTCTCAATGAGCAGTTCTTC.

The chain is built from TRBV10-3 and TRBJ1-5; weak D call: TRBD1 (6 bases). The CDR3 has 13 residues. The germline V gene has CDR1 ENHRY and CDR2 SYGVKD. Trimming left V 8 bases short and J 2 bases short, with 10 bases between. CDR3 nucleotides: TGTGCCATCTCCCCAGGGGGCAATCAGCCCCAGCATTTT. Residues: CAISPGGNQPQHF.

As DNA, the CDR3 is TGTGCCAGCAAGACAGGACCCTACGAGCAGTACTTC. Translation: CASKTGPYEQYF. The chain uses TRBV6-5 and TRBJ2-7; tentative D call: TRBD1 (6 bases). Trimming removed 7 bases at V and 2 bases at J, with 9 bases between. The germline gives CDR1 MNHEY, CDR2 SVGAGI. The CDR3 is made up of 12 amino acids.

CDR3 amino acids: CASSFEGLMNTEAFF. The DNA of the CDR3 is TGTGCCAGCAGCTTTGAGGGCCTCATGAACACTGAAGCTTTCTTT. The chain couples TRBV9 to TRBJ1-1; D is unclear. Trimming shortened V by 4 bases and J by 0 bases, and 13 bases separated the two germline ends. The germline V gene has CDR1 SGDLS and CDR2 YYNGEE. This CDR3 is built from 15 residues.

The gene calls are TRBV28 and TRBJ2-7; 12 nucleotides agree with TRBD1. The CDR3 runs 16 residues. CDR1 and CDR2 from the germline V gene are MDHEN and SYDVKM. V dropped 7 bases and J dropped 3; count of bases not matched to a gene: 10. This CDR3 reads CASNPPGQGARYEQYF. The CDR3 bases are TGTGCCAGCAATCCTCCGGGACAGGGGGCTCGCTACGAGCAGTACTTC.

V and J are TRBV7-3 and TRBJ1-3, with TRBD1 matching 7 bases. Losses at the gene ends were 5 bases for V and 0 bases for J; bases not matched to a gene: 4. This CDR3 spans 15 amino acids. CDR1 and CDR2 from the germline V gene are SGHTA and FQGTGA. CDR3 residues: CASSEGGNSGNTIYF. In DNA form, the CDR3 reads TGTGCCAGCAGCGAAGGGGGCAACTCTGGAAACACCATATATTTT.

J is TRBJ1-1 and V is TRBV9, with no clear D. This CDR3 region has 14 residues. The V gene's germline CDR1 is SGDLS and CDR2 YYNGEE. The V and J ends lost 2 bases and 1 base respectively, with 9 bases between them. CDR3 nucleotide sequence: TGTGCCAGCAGCGTTGGAACTACGAACACTGAAGCTTTCTTT. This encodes CASSVGTTNTEAFF.

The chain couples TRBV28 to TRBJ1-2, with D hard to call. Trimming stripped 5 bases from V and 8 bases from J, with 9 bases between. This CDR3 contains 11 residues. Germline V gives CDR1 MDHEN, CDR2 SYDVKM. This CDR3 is CASSPFMGYTF. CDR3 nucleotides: TGTGCCAGCAGTCCCTTTATGGGCTACACCTTC.